This T cell receptor (beta chain) was captured by sequencing in a study of shared clonotypes between healthy human individuals. Study-level findings and limits: Only blood underwent sampling, and tissue repertoires likely differ. A generally larger estimated richness was seen in naive subsets than in memory subsets.

Authors' analysis steps: With immunoSEQ giving junction-only sequences and no quality scores, filtering differed. Clones were read by immunoSEQ multiplex PCR, and TCRdb kept only the in-frame ones, dropping some. V, J and clone size are taken as reported in that table, and D and trimming were inferred from the DNA itself. Of 2 million or so clones listed, about 95% were seen once; the top ten hold about 1.1%. Germline CDR1 reads MDHEN; CDR2 reads SYDVKM. This CDR3 is built from 17 residues. V was cut by 7 bases and J by 1 base, with 20 bases left in between. Worth noting for this clone: The antigen remains unidentified.

Positive CCR7 selection of CD45RO-negative cells yielded the naive CD8 cells, and terminally differentiated effector memory CD45RA+ cells were excluded. The clonotype was recovered from a man younger than 35 in good health. Sequences were obtained from naive CD8+ T cells sorted from blood. The rearrangement links TRBV28 to TRBJ1-5; D not certain. The CDR3 loop reads CASTLTGYSRSNQPQHF. The CDR3 DNA follows: TGTGCCAGCACCCTCACGGGGTACAGTCGAAGCAATCAGCCCCAGCATTTT. The full variable domain, rest sourced from reference TRBV28 and TRBJ1-5, is DVKVTQSSRYLVKRTGEKVFLECVQDMDHENMFWYRQDPGLGLRLIYFSYDVKMKEKGDIPEGYSVSREKKERFSLILESASTNQTSMYLCASTLTGYSRSNQPQHFGDGTRLSIL.